What follows describes a single TCR beta chain. These data come from a study of blood T cell repertoires in COVID-19. This table comes from immunoSEQ multiplex PCR, and its TCRdb copy is limited to in-frame clones, with some not included. The profile shows 120,000 or so clones, 55% to 75% of them singletons. CDR1 SGHNT and CDR2 YYREEE come from the germline V gene (reference sequence). Trimming removed 5 bases from V and 0 bases from J; junction bases left unmatched: 6. The CDR3 is made up of 16 amino acids. The specimen was peripheral blood. This chain joins TRBV5-4 and TRBJ2-1; TRBD2 aligns across 9 bases. The TCR sequence derives from a human donor with acute or convalescent COVID-19. The donor label of this sample is uncertain. The CDR3 reads CASRPRGGSSYNEQFF. The CDR3 DNA follows: TGTGCCAGCAGACCGCGGGGGGGCAGCTCCTACAATGAGCAGTTCTTC.